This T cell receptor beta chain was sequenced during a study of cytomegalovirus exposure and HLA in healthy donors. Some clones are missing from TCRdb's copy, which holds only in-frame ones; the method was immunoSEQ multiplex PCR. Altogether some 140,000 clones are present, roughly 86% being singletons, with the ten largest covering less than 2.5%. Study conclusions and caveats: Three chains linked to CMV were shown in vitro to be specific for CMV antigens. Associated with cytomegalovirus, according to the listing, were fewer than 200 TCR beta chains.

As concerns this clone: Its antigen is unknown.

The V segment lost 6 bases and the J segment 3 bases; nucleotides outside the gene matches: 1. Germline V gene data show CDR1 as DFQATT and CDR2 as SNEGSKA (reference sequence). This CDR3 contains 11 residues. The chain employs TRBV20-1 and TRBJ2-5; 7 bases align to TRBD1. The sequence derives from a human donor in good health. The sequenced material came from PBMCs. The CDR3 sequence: CSAGTEETQYF. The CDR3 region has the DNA TGCAGTGCCGGGACAGAAGAGACCCAGTACTTC.